The clone carrying this TCR beta chain was counted between two and nine times. Next came a second PCR, run for about 6 to 12 cycles, which used a sample-barcoded 5' primer along with a J-beta primer mix. TCRdb re-derived calls from the 5' RACE reads in MiXCR, one entry per CDR3 protein. The sample has about 1.4 million distinct CDR3 sequences, approximately 59% seen once. This entry belongs to a study of blood T cells in healthy people across ages. Sequencing used blood. The source of this sequence is a man between 18 and 29 years old in good health.

The CDR3, as DNA: TGCAGCGTTAGAGTGACAGGGAAGATGGCTTTCTTT. Protein product: CSVRVTGKMAFF. The chain couples TRBV29-1 to TRBJ1-1; 7 nucleotides match TRBD1. CDR1 and CDR2 (germline): SQVTM, ANQGSEA. There are 12 residues in the CDR3. V lost 5 bases and J lost 11; bases outside the gene matches: 11. Drawing the rest from reference TRBV29-1 and TRBJ1-1, the complete variable domain is SAVISQKPSRDICQRGTSLTIQCQVDSQVTMMFWYRQQPGQSLTLIATANQGSEATYESGFVIDKFPISRPNLTFSTLTVSNMSPEDSSIYLCSVRVTGKMAFFGQGTRLTVV.